These T cell receptor beta chains were read from a single sample in a study of blood T cell repertoires in COVID-19. Repertoires were generated with immunoSEQ multiplex PCR, while TCRdb's copy carries only in-frame clones and drops some. The repertoire includes approximately 260,000 clones, 85% to 90% of them detected once, and 2.1% sits in the top ten. The sequencing sample was made of peripheral blood. The receptor set was obtained from a woman aged 55-69 years with COVID-19, enrolled during active disease. The CDR3 runs from the conserved cysteine through the conserved F or W. The order of the fields is clone size, J gene, D gene, CDR3 length, V gene, CDR3 protein, CDR3 DNA. A D gene is named only where the DNA matches it firmly. A clone size is listed for some rows: how often the clone was seen (once, few, many), or a class if it is expanded.

clone size: once; J gene: TRBJ2-7; D gene: NA; CDR3 length: 14; V gene: TRBV5-5; CDR3 protein: CASSFVDSRDEQYF; CDR3 DNA: TGTGCCAGCAGCTTTGTCGACAGTCGCGACGAGCAGTACTTC
clone size: NA; J gene: TRBJ1-1; D gene: NA; CDR3 length: 15; V gene: TRBV27; CDR3 protein: CASGDIGGGNTEAFF; CDR3 DNA: TGTGCCAGCGGGGATATTGGCGGGGGGAACACTGAAGCTTTCTTT
clone size: NA; J gene: TRBJ2-3; D gene: TRBD2; CDR3 length: 16; V gene: TRBV6-5; CDR3 protein: CASSFGRGDNTDTQYF; CDR3 DNA: TGTGCCAGCAGTTTCGGACGGGGGGATAACACAGATACGCAGTATTTT
clone size: medium-sized; J gene: TRBJ1-2; D gene: NA; CDR3 length: 13; V gene: TRBV12-3/TRBV12-4; CDR3 protein: CASSPGGVYGYTF; CDR3 DNA: TGTGCCAGCAGTCCTGGGGGGGTATATGGCTACACCTTC
clone size: once; J gene: TRBJ1-1; D gene: TRBD1; CDR3 length: 17; V gene: TRBV18; CDR3 protein: CASSLQGQVGMNTEAFF; CDR3 DNA: TGTGCCAGCTCACTACAAGGACAGGTGGGAATGAACACTGAAGCTTTCTTT
clone size: NA; J gene: TRBJ2-5; D gene: NA; CDR3 length: 13; V gene: TRBV7-9; CDR3 protein: CASSLLTQETQYF; CDR3 DNA: TGTGCCAGCAGCTTATTAACTCAAGAGACCCAGTACTTC
clone size: once; J gene: TRBJ1-1; D gene: NA; CDR3 length: 11; V gene: TRBV7-6; CDR3 protein: CASSSDQEAFF; CDR3 DNA: TGTGCCAGCAGCTCAGATCAAGAAGCTTTCTTT
clone size: NA; J gene: TRBJ1-1; D gene: NA; CDR3 length: 18; V gene: TRBV27; CDR3 protein: CASSSSRNPHRPTLKAFF; CDR3 DNA: TGTGCCAGCAGTTCGAGCAGGAACCCCCATCGACCAACGCTGAAAGCTTTCTTT
clone size: NA; J gene: TRBJ1-5; D gene: TRBD1; CDR3 length: 16; V gene: TRBV19; CDR3 protein: CASSIRQGASNQPQHF; CDR3 DNA: TGTGCCAGTAGTATTCGACAGGGGGCTTCGAATCAGCCCCAGCATTTT
clone size: NA; J gene: TRBJ2-3; D gene: TRBD1; CDR3 length: 15; V gene: TRBV5-4; CDR3 protein: CASSIGTGAWDTQYF; CDR3 DNA: TGTGCCAGCAGCATAGGGACAGGGGCCTGGGATACGCAGTATTTT
clone size: NA; J gene: TRBJ1-2; D gene: NA; CDR3 length: 16; V gene: TRBV3-1/TRBV3-2; CDR3 protein: CASSQDFLQARYGYTF; CDR3 DNA: TGTGCCAGCAGCCAAGATTTCTTACAGGCTCGCTATGGCTACACCTTC
clone size: NA; J gene: TRBJ2-7; D gene: NA; CDR3 length: 15; V gene: TRBV18; CDR3 protein: CASSPAVEGSYEQYF; CDR3 DNA: TGTGCCAGCTCACCCGCCGTGGAAGGGAGTTACGAGCAGTACTTC
clone size: NA; J gene: TRBJ1-2; D gene: TRBD1; CDR3 length: 14; V gene: TRBV2; CDR3 protein: CASKTDRGGYGYTF; CDR3 DNA: TGTGCCAGCAAGACGGACAGGGGGGGCTATGGCTACACCTTC
clone size: NA; J gene: TRBJ2-3; D gene: TRBD1; CDR3 length: 14; V gene: TRBV6-2/TRBV6-3; CDR3 protein: CASSRDRVADTQYF; CDR3 DNA: TGTGCCAGCAGCCGGGACAGGGTAGCAGATACGCAGTATTTT
clone size: NA; J gene: TRBJ2-5; D gene: TRBD2; CDR3 length: 17; V gene: TRBV2; CDR3 protein: CASSEFGGGAGQETQYF; CDR3 DNA: TGTGCCAGCAGTGAATTCGGCGGGGGGGCCGGGCAAGAGACCCAGTACTTC
clone size: NA; J gene: TRBJ2-3; D gene: NA; CDR3 length: 17; V gene: TRBV5-8; CDR3 protein: CASSLGLSMDSPDTQYF; CDR3 DNA: TGTGCCAGCAGCTTGGGCCTTAGCATGGATTCCCCAGATACGCAGTATTTT
clone size: NA; J gene: TRBJ2-3; D gene: TRBD2; CDR3 length: 16; V gene: TRBV7-2; CDR3 protein: CASSLVTSGGADTQYF; CDR3 DNA: TGTGCCAGCAGCTTGGTTACTAGCGGGGGGGCAGATACGCAGTATTTT
clone size: NA; J gene: TRBJ1-2; D gene: NA; CDR3 length: 13; V gene: TRBV5-4; CDR3 protein: CASSPTENYGYTF; CDR3 DNA: TGTGCCAGCAGCCCCACTGAAAACTATGGCTACACCTTC
clone size: NA; J gene: TRBJ1-5; D gene: TRBD1; CDR3 length: 20; V gene: TRBV6-2/TRBV6-3; CDR3 protein: CASSYSRTGGQVRSNQPQHF; CDR3 DNA: TGTGCCAGCAGTTACTCTAGGACAGGGGGCCAGGTCAGGAGCAATCAGCCCCAGCATTTT
clone size: NA; J gene: TRBJ2-1; D gene: TRBD1; CDR3 length: 16; V gene: TRBV7-2; CDR3 protein: CASSGWTGRSYNEQFF; CDR3 DNA: TGTGCCAGCAGCGGATGGACAGGGCGCTCCTACAATGAGCAGTTCTTC
clone size: NA; J gene: TRBJ1-1; D gene: NA; CDR3 length: 14; V gene: TRBV25-1; CDR3 protein: CASSERGVRTEAFF; CDR3 DNA: TGTGCCAGCAGTGAACGGGGGGTTAGGACTGAAGCTTTCTTT
clone size: NA; J gene: TRBJ1-6; D gene: TRBD1; CDR3 length: 14; V gene: TRBV30; CDR3 protein: CAWRKGANNSPLHF; CDR3 DNA: TGTGCCTGGAGAAAGGGGGCGAATAATTCACCCCTCCACTTT
clone size: NA; J gene: TRBJ2-2; D gene: NA; CDR3 length: 15; V gene: TRBV7-2; CDR3 protein: CASSLDNRVGGELFF; CDR3 DNA: TGTGCCAGCAGCTTAGACAACAGGGTGGGCGGGGAGCTGTTTTTT
clone size: few; J gene: TRBJ2-7; D gene: TRBD1; CDR3 length: 16; V gene: TRBV15; CDR3 protein: CATSRPVGQGAREQYF; CDR3 DNA: TGTGCCACCAGCAGACCTGTGGGACAGGGGGCGAGGGAGCAGTACTTC
clone size: NA; J gene: TRBJ1-1; D gene: TRBD1; CDR3 length: 16; V gene: TRBV7-9; CDR3 protein: CASSIRTGWGNTEAFF; CDR3 DNA: TGTGCCAGCAGCATTCGGACAGGGTGGGGGAACACTGAAGCTTTCTTT
clone size: NA; J gene: TRBJ2-7; D gene: NA; CDR3 length: 14; V gene: TRBV18; CDR3 protein: CASSPRTGHYEQYF; CDR3 DNA: TGTGCCAGCTCACCACGAACAGGACACTACGAGCAGTACTTC